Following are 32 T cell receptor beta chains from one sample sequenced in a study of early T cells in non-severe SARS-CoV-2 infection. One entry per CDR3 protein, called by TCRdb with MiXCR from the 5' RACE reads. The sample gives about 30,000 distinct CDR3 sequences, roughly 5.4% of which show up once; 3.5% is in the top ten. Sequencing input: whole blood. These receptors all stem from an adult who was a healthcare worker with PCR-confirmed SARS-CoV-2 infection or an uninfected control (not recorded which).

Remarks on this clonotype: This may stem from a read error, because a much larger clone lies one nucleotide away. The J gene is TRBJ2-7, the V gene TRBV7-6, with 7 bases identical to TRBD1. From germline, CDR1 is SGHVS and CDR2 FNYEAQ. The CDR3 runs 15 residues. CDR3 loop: CASNLRQGEPYGQYF. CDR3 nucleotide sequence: TGTGCCAGCAACCTCCGTCAGGGGGAACCCTACGGGCAGTACTTC.

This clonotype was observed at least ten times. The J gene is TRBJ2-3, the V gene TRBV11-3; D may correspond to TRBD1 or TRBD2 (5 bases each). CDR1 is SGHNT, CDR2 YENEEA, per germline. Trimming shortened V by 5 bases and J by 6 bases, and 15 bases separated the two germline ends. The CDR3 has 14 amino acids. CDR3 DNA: TGTGCCAGCAGCCTAAATGCCCGGGGCGATACGCAGTATTTT. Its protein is CASSLNARGDTQYF.

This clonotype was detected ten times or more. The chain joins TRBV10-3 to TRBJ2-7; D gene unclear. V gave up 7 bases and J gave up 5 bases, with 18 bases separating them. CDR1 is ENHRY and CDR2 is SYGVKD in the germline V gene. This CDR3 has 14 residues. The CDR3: CAITDANPPHEQYF. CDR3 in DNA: TGTGCCATCACCGACGCCAATCCCCCCCACGAGCAGTACTTC.

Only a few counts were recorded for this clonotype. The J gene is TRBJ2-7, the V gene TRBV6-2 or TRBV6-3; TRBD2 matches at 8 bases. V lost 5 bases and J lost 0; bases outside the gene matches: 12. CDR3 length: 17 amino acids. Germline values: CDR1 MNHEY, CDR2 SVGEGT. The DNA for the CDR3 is TGTGCCAGCAGTCCGAGCCGTACTAGCGGCAGCTCCTACGAGCAGTACTTC. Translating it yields CASSPSRTSGSSYEQYF.

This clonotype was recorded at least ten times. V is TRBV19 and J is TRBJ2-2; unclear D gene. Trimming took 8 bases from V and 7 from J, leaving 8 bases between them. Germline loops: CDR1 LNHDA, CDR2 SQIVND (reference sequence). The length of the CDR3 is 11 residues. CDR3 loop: CASFVRGELFF. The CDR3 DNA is TGTGCCAGTTTTGTCCGCGGGGAGCTGTTTTTT.

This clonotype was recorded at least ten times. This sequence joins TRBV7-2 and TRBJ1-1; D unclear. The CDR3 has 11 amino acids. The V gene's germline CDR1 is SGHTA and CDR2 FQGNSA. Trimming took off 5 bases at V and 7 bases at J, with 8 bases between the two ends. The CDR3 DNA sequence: TGTGCCAGCAGCGTAGGTTTTGAAGCTTTCTTT. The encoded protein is CASSVGFEAFF. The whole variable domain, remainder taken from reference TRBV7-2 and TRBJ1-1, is GAGVSQSPSNKVTEKGKDVELRCDPISGHTALYWYRQSLGQGLEFLIYFQGNSAPDKSGLPSDRFSAERTGGSVSTLTIQRTQQEDSAVYLCASSVGFEAFFGQGTRLTVV.

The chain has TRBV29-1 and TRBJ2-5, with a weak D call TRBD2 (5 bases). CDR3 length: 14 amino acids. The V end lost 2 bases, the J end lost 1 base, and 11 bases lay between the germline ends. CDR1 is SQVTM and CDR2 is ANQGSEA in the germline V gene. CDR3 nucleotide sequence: TGCAGCGTTGAAACGGGATATACCCAAGAGACCCAGTACTTC. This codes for CSVETGYTQETQYF.

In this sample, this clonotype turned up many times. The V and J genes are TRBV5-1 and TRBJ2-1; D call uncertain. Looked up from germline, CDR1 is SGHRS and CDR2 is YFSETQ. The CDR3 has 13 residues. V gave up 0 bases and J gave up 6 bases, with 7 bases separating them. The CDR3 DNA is TGCGCCAGCAGCTTGGGCCGAGCCAATGAGCAGTTCTTC. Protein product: CASSLGRANEQFF.

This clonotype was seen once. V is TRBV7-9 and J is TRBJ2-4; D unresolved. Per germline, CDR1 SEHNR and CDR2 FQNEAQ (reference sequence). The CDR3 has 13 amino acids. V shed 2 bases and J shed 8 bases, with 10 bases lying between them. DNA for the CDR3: TGTGCCAGCAGCTTAAGTACGGCGGACATTCAGTACTTC. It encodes CASSLSTADIQYF.

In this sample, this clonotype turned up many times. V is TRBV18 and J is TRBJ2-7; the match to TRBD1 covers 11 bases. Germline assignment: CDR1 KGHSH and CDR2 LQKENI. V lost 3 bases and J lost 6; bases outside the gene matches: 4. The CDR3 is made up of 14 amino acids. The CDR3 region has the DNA TGTGCCAGCTCACCCGGACAGGGGGCAGGCGAGCAGTACTTC. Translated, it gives CASSPGQGAGEQYF. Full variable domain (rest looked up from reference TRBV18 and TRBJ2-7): NAGVMQNPRHLVRRRGQEARLRCSPMKGHSHVYWYRQLPEEGLKFMVYLQKENIIDESGMPKERFSAEFPKEGPSILRIQQVVRGDSAAYFCASSPGQGAGEQYFGPGTRLTVT.

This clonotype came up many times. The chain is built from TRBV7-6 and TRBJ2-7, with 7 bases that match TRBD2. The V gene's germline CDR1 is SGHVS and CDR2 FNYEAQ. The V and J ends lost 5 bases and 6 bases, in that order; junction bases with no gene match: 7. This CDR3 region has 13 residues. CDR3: CASSASPSGEQYF. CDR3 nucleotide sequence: TGTGCCAGCAGCGCCTCCCCTAGCGGCGAGCAGTACTTC.

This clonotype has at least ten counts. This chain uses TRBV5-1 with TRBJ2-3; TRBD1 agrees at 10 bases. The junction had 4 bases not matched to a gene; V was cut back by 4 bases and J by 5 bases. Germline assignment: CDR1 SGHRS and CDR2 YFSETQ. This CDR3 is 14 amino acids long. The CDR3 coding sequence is TGCGCCAGCAGCCTCGGACAGGGGGGAGATACGCAGTATTTT. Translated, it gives CASSLGQGGDTQYF. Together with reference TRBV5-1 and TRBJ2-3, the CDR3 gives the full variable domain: KAGVTQTPRYLIKTRGQQVTLSCSPISGHRSVSWYQQTPGQGLQFLFEYFSETQRNKGNFPGRFSGRQFSNSRSEMNVSTLELGDSALYLCASSLGQGGDTQYFGPGTRLTVL.

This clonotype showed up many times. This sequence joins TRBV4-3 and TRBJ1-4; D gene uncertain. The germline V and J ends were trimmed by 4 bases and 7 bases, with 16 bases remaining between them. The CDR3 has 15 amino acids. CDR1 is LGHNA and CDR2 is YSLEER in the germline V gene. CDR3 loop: CASSRAFSGSEKLFF. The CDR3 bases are TGCGCCAGCAGCCGTGCCTTTAGTGGGAGTGAAAAACTGTTTTTT.

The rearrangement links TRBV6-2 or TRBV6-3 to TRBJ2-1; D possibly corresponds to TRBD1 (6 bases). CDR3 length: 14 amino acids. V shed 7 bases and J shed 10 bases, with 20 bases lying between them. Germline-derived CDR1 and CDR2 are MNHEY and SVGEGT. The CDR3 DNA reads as TGTGCCAGCATCAAACAGCGTGGGGGCGGGGAGCAGTTCTTC. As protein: CASIKQRGGGEQFF.

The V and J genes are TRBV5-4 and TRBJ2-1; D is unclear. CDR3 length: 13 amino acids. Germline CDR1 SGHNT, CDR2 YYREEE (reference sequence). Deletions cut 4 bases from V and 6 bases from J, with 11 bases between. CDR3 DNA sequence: TGTGCCAGCAGCCACTATCAGTCCAATGAGCAGTTCTTC. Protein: CASSHYQSNEQFF.

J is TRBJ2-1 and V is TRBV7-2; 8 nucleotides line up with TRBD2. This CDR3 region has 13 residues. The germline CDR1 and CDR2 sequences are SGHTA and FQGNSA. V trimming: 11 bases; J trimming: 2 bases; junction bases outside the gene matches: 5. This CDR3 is CARGGGPYNEQFF. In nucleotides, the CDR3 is TGTGCCCGGGGGGGAGGCCCCTACAATGAGCAGTTCTTC.

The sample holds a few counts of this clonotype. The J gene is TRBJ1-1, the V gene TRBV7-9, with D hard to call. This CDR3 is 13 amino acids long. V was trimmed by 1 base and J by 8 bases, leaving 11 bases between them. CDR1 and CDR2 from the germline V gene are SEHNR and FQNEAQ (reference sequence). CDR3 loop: CASSLGNTQEAFF. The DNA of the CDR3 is TGTGCCAGCAGCTTAGGGAACACCCAGGAAGCTTTCTTT.

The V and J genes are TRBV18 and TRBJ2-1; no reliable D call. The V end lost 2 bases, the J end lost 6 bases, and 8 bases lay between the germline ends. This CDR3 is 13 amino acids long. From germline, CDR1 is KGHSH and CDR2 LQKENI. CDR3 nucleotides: TGTGCCAGCTCACCAGGAGTTTTCAATGAGCAGTTCTTC. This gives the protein CASSPGVFNEQFF.

In DNA form, the CDR3 reads TGTGCCAGCAGCCCCGAGTCCGGCCAGTACTTC. Its protein product is CASSPESGQYF. V and J are TRBV5-5 and TRBJ2-5; D gene ambiguous. This CDR3 spans 11 amino acids. With 4 bases removed from V and 10 bases from J, the gap between germline ends came to 11 bases. Germline loops: CDR1 SGHKS, CDR2 YYEKEE (reference sequence).

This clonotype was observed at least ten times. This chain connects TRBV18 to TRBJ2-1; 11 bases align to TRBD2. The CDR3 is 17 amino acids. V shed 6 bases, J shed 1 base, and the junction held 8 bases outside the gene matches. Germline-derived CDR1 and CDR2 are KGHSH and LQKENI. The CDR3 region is CASSPRLAGLSYNEQFF. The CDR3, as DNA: TGTGCCAGCTCCCCCCGACTAGCGGGGCTTTCCTACAATGAGCAGTTCTTC.

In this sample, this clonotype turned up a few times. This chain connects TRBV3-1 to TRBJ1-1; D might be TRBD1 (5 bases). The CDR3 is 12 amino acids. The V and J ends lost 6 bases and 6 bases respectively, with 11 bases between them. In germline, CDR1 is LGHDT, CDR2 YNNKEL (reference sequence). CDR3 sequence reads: CASRSGGAEAFF. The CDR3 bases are TGTGCCAGCAGGTCAGGAGGGGCTGAAGCTTTCTTT.

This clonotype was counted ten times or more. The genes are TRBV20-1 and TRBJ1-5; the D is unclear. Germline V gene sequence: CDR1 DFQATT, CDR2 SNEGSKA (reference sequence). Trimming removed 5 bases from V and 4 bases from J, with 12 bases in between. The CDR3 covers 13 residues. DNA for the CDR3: TGCAGTGCTCTTGTCGACACAAATCAGCCCCAGCATTTT. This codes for CSALVDTNQPQHF.

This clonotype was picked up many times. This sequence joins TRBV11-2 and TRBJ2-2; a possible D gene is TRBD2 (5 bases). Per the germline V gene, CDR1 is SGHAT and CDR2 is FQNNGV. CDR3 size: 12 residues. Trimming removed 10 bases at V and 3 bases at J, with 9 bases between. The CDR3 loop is CATSDYTGELFF. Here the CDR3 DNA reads TGTGCCACCTCGGACTACACCGGGGAGCTGTTTTTT.

CDR3: CATKTGSNGYTF. The CDR3 DNA is TGTGCCACCAAGACAGGAAGTAATGGCTACACCTTC. J is TRBJ1-2 and V is TRBV28; possible D gene TRBD1, 6 bases. Deletions cut 10 bases from V and 6 bases from J, with 15 bases between. Germline values: CDR1 MDHEN, CDR2 SYDVKM. The CDR3 loop spans 12 amino acids.

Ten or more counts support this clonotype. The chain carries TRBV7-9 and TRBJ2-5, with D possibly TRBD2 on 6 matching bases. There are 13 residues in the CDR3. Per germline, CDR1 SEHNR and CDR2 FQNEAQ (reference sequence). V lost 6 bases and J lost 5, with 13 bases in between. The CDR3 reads CASSPTGGETQYF. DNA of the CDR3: TGTGCCAGCAGTCCTACAGGAGGGGAGACCCAGTACTTC.

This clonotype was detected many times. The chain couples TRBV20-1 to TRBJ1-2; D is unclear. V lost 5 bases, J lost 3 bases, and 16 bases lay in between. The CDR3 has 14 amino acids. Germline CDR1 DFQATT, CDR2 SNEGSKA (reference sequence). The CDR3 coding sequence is TGCAGTGCTTTGATTAGGGATCCCTACTATGGCTACACCTTC. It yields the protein CSALIRDPYYGYTF.

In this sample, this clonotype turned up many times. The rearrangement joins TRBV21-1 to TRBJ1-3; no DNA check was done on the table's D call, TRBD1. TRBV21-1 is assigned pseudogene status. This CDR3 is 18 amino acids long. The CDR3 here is CASSKVPGQGALGNTIYF. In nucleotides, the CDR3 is TGTGCCAGCAGCAAAGTTCCCGGACAGGGGGCGTTGGGAAACACCATATATTTT.

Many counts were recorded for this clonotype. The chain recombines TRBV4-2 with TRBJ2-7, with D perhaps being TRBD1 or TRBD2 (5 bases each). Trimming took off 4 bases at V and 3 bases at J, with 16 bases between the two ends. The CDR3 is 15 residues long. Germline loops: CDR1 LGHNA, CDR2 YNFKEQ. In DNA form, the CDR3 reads TGTGCCAGCAGCCTAGGGGCTCCGAGCGGCTACGAGCAGTACTTC. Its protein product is CASSLGAPSGYEQYF.

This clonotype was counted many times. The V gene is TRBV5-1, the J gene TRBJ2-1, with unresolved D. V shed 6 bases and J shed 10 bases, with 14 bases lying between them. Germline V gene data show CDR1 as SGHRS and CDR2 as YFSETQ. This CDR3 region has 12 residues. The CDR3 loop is CASTLGLNEQFF. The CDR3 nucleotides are TGCGCCAGCACCTTAGGCCTTAACGAGCAGTTCTTC.

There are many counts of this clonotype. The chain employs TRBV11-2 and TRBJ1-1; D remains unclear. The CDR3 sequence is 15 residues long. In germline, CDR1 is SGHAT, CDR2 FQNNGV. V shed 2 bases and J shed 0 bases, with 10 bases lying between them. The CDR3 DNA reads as TGTGCCAGCAGCTTAAGGTGGGGAATGAACACTGAAGCTTTCTTT. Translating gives CASSLRWGMNTEAFF.

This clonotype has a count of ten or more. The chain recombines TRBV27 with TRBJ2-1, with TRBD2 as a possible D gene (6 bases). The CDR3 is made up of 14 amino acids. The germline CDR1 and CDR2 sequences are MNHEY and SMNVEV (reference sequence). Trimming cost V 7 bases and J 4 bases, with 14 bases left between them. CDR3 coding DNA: TGTGCCAGCATCCCGGGGGTGGGGTACAATGAGCAGTTCTTC. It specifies CASIPGVGYNEQFF.

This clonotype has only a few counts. CDR3 DNA sequence: TGTGCCAGCAGCGAAAACAGGGTTATGAACACTGAAGCTTTCTTT. This translates into CASSENRVMNTEAFF. This chain connects TRBV11-1 to TRBJ1-1; tentative D call: TRBD1 (6 bases). The V and J ends lost 5 bases and 0 bases respectively, with 13 bases between them. Germline loops: CDR1 SGHAT, CDR2 FQDESV (reference sequence). The CDR3 extends over 15 amino acids.